The next 11 T cell receptor beta chains were all read from a single sample in a study of T cell repertoires in cytomegalovirus infection. TCRdb reanalysed the reads using MiXCR and keeps one entry per CDR3 protein. The sample lists more than 150,000 distinct CDR3 sequences; about 20% were seen once. Source material: PBMCs. These receptors all stem from a human donor in good health (CMV status not recorded). Some clones in this sample may be carry-over from other donors' samples.

The chain couples TRBV19 to TRBJ2-3; D is undetermined. V was trimmed by 3 bases and J by 2 bases, leaving 3 bases between them. The CDR3 spans 12 residues. Looked up from germline, CDR1 is LNHDA and CDR2 is SQIVND (reference sequence). CDR3 sequence reads: CASSINTDTQYF. Written as DNA, the CDR3 is TGTGCCAGTAGTATCAACACAGATACGCAGTATTTT.

The chain employs TRBV4-3 and TRBJ2-7; D unresolved. Germline V gene lookup returns CDR1 LGHNA and CDR2 YSLEER. CDR3 length: 13 residues. V shed 1 base and J shed 0 bases, with 4 bases lying between them. In DNA form, the CDR3 reads TGCGCCAGCAGCCAAGGGCGCTCCTACGAGCAGTACTTC. Translated, it gives CASSQGRSYEQYF.

The table lists this clonotype with a few counts. The CDR3 is CASSDFSEQETQYF. The CDR3 bases are TGTGCCAGCAGCGATTTCAGCGAACAAGAGACCCAGTACTTC. The rearrangement links TRBV7-9 to TRBJ2-5; no clear D. Trimming pared 5 bases from V and 2 bases from J, leaving 12 bases between. Germline lookup yields CDR1 SEHNR and CDR2 FQNEAQ (reference sequence). The CDR3 consists of 14 residues. Full variable domain (missing parts from reference TRBV7-9 and TRBJ2-5): DTGVSQNPRHKITKRGQNVTFRCDPISEHNRLYWYRQTLGQGPEFLTYFQNEAQLEKSRLLSDRFSAERPKGSFSTLEIQRTEQGDSAMYLCASSDFSEQETQYFGPGTRLLVL.

This clonotype was found once. The chain employs TRBV6-2 or TRBV6-3 and TRBJ1-5; D is unclear. V lost 9 bases, J lost 2 bases, and 20 bases lay in between. The germline V gene encodes CDR1 MNHEY and CDR2 SVGEGT. The CDR3 sequence is 16 residues long. DNA of the CDR3: TGTGCCAGTCGTTTGGGAGACGGGAAGGGCAATCAGCCCCAGCATTTT. Translated, it gives CASRLGDGKGNQPQHF.

The V and J genes are TRBV11-2 and TRBJ1-2, with D possibly TRBD1 on 5 matching bases. CDR3 length: 14 residues. V lost 2 bases, J lost 6 bases, and 13 bases lay in between. In germline, CDR1 is SGHAT, CDR2 FQNNGV. This CDR3 is CASSLTGAGDGYTF. The CDR3 coding sequence is TGTGCCAGCAGCTTAACTGGGGCGGGGGATGGCTACACCTTC.

This clonotype occurred many times. The rearrangement joins TRBV6-5 to TRBJ1-6; D call uncertain. Germline loops: CDR1 MNHEY, CDR2 SVGAGI. This CDR3 contains 15 residues. Between the trimmed V and J ends, which lost 0 bases and 9 bases, there was a span of 12 bases. The CDR3 is CASSYSDSIGSPLHF. The CDR3 nucleotides are TGTGCCAGCAGTTACTCGGATTCGATCGGTTCACCCCTCCACTTT.

In this sample, this clonotype turned up many times. The rearrangement joins TRBV7-2 to TRBJ1-2; 9 bases line up with TRBD1. The CDR3 sequence is 14 residues long. Germline CDR1 and CDR2: SGHTA and FQGNSA. J lost 8 bases, V lost 3 bases, and 7 bases had no gene match. CDR3 nucleotide sequence: TGTGCCAGCAGCTTGATGGGGACAGGGCGGGGCTACACCTTC. Encoded protein: CASSLMGTGRGYTF.

The chain is built from TRBV7-9 and TRBJ1-2; 7 nucleotides align to TRBD1. Germline assignment: CDR1 SEHNR and CDR2 FQNEAQ (reference sequence). The V gene end was trimmed by 3 bases and the J gene end by 4 bases; junction bases not matched to a gene: 5. CDR3 length: 14 amino acids. This chain's CDR3 is CASSFQGGAYGYTF. CDR3 nucleotide sequence: TGTGCCAGCAGCTTCCAGGGGGGGGCCTATGGCTACACCTTC.

J is TRBJ2-2 and V is TRBV15; D gene ambiguous. Germline V gene sequence: CDR1 LNHNV, CDR2 YYDKDF (reference sequence). V was pared by 3 bases and J by 1 base, with 6 bases between. The CDR3 is made up of 14 amino acids. The CDR3 nucleotides are TGTGCCACCAGCAGCGTTTTGAACACCGGGGAGCTGTTTTTT. Amino acid sequence: CATSSVLNTGELFF.

V usage is TRBV23-1 and J usage is TRBJ2-7; 9 nucleotides line up with TRBD1. TRBV23-1 is classed as an ORF, of uncertain function. Trimming cost V 3 bases and J 3 bases; bases outside gene matches: 6. This CDR3 has 15 residues. The CDR3 bases are TGCGCCAGCAGTCATTCCGGGACAGGGAACTACGAGCAGTACTTC. It is translated as CASSHSGTGNYEQYF.

The chain recombines TRBV28 with TRBJ1-4, with D unclear. The V gene's germline CDR1 is MDHEN and CDR2 SYDVKM. The V gene lost 3 bases and the J gene lost 7 bases, with 12 bases spanning the gap. The CDR3 contains 14 residues. The CDR3 loop is CASSFSRYLEKLFF. The CDR3 nucleotides read TGTGCCAGCAGTTTCAGTCGATACCTTGAAAAACTGTTTTTT.